The rows below give T cell receptor beta chains drawn from one sample of a study of blood T cell repertoires in COVID-19. Measured with immunoSEQ multiplex PCR; TCRdb has only the in-frame clones, and not every one. The sample comprises 110,000 or so clones, nearly 85% of which are singletons, and approximately 7% rests with the top ten. The specimen sequenced was peripheral blood. These receptors were taken from a woman aged 50 to 60 with acute or convalescent COVID-19. Both conserved end residues are part of each CDR3. D genes are given only for firm matches.

TRBV9	TRBD2	TRBJ2-1	CASSTRLAGGYNEQFF	TGTGCCAGCAGCACCCGACTAGCGGGGGGTTACAATGAGCAGTTCTTC
TRBV11-2	TRBD1	TRBJ1-2	CASSLVSTGNYGYTF	TGTGCCAGCAGCTTAGTTTCGACAGGGAACTATGGCTACACCTTC
TRBV11-1	-	TRBJ1-2	CASSAGVGYGYTF	TGTGCCAGCAGCGCAGGGGTTGGGTATGGCTACACCTTC
TRBV5-6	TRBD1	TRBJ2-5	CASSLAPDRAYGETQYF	TGTGCCAGCAGCTTGGCCCCTGACAGGGCGTATGGCGAGACCCAGTACTTC
TRBV6-1	TRBD2	TRBJ2-1	CASSESSSGTSGGIIWQFF	TGTGCCAGCAGTGAAAGCTCTAGTGGGACTAGCGGGGGGATAATTTGGCAGTTCTTC
TRBV7-8	-	TRBJ1-4	CASSLLSRGDEKLFF	TGTGCCAGCAGCTTATTATCCCGGGGAGATGAAAAACTGTTTTTT
TRBV5-1	TRBD1	TRBJ1-1	CASTPTAETGRAFF	TGCGCCAGCACTCCCACGGCCGAGACAGGGAGGGCTTTCTTT
TRBV4-2	-	TRBJ2-7	CASSQRRSYEQYF	TGTGCCAGCAGCCAGCGGCGGTCGTACGAGCAGTACTTC
TRBV5-1	TRBD1	TRBJ1-2	CASSLNPGTGSYGYTF	TGCGCCAGCAGCTTAAACCCGGGGACAGGGTCTTACGGCTACACCTTC
TRBV5-5	-	TRBJ1-1	CASSSSSGLNTEAFF	TGTGCCAGCAGCTCGTCCTCAGGGCTGAACACTGAAGCTTTCTTT
TRBV24-1	-	TRBJ2-1	CATSDGGLNEQFF	TGTGCCACCAGTGATGGAGGGTTAAATGAGCAGTTCTTC
TRBV28	-	TRBJ1-1	CATRFDTEAFF	TGTGCCACCAGGTTCGACACTGAAGCTTTCTTT
TRBV11-1	-	TRBJ2-3	CASSDTGKGGTDTQYF	TGTGCCAGCAGCGACACAGGGAAAGGGGGCACAGATACGCAGTATTTT
TRBV5-1	TRBD1	TRBJ1-2	CASSPVGTGPYGYTF	TGCGCCAGCAGCCCGGTGGGGACAGGACCCTATGGCTACACCTTC
TRBV5-6	TRBD2	TRBJ2-3	CASSSPYGAGGTDTQYF	TGTGCCAGCAGCTCGCCCTATGGCGCGGGGGGCACAGATACGCAGTATTTT
TRBV7-3	-	TRBJ2-2	CASSHNLVAGELFF	TGTGCCAGCAGCCATAATTTAGTAGCTGGGGAGCTGTTTTTT